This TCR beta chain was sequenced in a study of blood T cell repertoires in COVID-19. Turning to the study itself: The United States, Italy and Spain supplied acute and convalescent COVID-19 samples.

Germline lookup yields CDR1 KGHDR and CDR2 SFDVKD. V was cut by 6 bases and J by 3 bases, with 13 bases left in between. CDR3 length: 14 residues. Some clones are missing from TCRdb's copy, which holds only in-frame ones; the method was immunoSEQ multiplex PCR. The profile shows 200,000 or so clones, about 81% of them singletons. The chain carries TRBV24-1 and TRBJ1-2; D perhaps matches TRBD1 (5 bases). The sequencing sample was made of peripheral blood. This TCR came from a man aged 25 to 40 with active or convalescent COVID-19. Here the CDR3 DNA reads TGTGCCACCAGTCGGGGGGACCGCTACTATGGCTACACCTTC. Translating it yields CATSRGDRYYGYTF.